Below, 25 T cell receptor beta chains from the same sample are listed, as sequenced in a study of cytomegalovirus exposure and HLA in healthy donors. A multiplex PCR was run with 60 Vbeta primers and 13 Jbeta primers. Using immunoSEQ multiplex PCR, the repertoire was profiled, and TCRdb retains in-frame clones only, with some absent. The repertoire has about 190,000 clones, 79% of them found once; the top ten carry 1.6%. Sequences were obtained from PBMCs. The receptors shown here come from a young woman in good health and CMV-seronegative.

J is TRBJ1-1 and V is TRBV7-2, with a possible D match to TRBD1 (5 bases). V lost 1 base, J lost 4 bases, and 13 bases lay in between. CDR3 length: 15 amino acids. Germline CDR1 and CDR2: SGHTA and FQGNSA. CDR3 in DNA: TGTGCCAGCAGCTTAGTCCCAGGGTCGGCCACTGAAGCTTTCTTT. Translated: CASSLVPGSATEAFF.

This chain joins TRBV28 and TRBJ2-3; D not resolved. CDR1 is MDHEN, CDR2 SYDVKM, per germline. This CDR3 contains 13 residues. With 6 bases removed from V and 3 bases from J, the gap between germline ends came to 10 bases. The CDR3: CASSSQDTDTQYF. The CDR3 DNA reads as TGTGCCAGCAGCTCTCAGGATACAGATACGCAGTATTTT.

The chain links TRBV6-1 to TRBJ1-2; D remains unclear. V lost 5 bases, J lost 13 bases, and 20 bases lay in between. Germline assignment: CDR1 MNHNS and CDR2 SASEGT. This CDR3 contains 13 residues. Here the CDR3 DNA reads TGTGCCAGCAGTACGGACGACGCGCGGGTTGTCACCTTC. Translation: CASSTDDARVVTF.

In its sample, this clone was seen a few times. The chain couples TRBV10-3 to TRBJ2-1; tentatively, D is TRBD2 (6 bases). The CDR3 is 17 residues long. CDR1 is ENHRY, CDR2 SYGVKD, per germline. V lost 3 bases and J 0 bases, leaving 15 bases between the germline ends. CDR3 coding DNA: TGTGCCATCAGTGATCTCGCAACGGGACTCTCCTACAATGAGCAGTTCTTC. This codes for CAISDLATGLSYNEQFF.

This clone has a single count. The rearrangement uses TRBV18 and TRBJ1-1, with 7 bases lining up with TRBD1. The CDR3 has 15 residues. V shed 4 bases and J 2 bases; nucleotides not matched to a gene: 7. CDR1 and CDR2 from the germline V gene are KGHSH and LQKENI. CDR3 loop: CASSRGTEFNTEAFF. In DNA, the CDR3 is TGTGCCAGCTCACGGGGGACAGAGTTTAACACTGAAGCTTTCTTT.

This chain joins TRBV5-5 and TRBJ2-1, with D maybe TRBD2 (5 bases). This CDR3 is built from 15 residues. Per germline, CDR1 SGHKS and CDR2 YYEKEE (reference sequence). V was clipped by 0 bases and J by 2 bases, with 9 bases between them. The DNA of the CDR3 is TGTGCCAGCAGCTTGGAAGCGGAGGCCTACAATGAGCAGTTCTTC. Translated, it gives CASSLEAEAYNEQFF.

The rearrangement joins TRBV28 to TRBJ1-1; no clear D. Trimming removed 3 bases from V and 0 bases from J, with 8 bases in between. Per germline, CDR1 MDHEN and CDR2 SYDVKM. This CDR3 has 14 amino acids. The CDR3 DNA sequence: TGTGCCAGCAGTTTTTCCAAAATGAACACTGAAGCTTTCTTT. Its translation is CASSFSKMNTEAFF.

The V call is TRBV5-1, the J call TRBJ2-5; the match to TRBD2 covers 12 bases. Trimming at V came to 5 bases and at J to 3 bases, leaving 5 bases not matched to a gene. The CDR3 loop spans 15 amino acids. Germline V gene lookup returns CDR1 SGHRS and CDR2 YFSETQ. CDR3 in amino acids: CASSLWTSGEETQYF. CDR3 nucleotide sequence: TGCGCCAGCAGTCTTTGGACTAGCGGGGAAGAGACCCAGTACTTC.

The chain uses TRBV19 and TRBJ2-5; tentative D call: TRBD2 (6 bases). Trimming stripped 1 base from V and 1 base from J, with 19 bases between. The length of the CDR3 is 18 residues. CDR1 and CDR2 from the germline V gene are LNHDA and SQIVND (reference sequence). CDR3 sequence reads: CASSIGRWGVHPQETQYF. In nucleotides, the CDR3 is TGTGCCAGTAGTATAGGAAGATGGGGGGTCCACCCCCAAGAGACCCAGTACTTC.

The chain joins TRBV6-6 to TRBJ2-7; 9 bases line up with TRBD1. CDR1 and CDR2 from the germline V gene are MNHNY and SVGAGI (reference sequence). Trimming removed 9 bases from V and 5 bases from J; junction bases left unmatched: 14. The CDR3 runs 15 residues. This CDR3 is CASTLGGQGSDEQYF. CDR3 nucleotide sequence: TGTGCCAGTACACTCGGAGGACAGGGGTCGGACGAGCAGTACTTC.

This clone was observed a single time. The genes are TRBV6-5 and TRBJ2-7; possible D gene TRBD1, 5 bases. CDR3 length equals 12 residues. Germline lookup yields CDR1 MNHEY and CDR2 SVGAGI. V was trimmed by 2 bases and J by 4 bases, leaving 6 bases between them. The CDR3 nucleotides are TGTGCCAGCAGTTACGACAGATACGAGCAGTACTTC. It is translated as CASSYDRYEQYF.

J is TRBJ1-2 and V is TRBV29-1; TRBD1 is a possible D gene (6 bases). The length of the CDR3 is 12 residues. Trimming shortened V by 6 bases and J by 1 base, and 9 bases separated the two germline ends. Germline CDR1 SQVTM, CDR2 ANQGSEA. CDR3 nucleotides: TGCAGCGTACAGGGCCGTAACTATGGCTACACCTTC. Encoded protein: CSVQGRNYGYTF.

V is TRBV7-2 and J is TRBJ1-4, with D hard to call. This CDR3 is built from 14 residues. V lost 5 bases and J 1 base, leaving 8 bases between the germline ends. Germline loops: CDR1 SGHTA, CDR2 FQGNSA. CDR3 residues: CASSPGITNEKLFF. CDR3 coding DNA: TGTGCCAGCAGCCCGGGAATAACTAATGAAAAACTGTTTTTT.

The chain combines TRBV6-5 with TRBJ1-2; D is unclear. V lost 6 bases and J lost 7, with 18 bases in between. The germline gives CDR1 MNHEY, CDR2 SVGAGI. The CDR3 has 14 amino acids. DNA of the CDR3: TGTGCCAGCAGATCCCTCGGGATTGAGGGTGGCTACACCTTC. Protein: CASRSLGIEGGYTF.

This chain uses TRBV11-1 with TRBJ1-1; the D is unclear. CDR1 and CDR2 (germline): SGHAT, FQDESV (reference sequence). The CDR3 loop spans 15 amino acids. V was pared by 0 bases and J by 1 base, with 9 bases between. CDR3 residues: CASSLAQATNTEAFF. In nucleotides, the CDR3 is TGTGCCAGCAGCTTAGCTCAGGCGACGAACACTGAAGCTTTCTTT. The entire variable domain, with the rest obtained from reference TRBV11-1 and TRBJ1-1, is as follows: EAEVAQSPRYKITEKSQAVAFWCDPISGHATLYWYRQILGQGPELLVQFQDESVVDDSQLPKDRFSAERLKGVDSTLKIQPAELGDSAMYLCASSLAQATNTEAFFGQGTRLTVV.

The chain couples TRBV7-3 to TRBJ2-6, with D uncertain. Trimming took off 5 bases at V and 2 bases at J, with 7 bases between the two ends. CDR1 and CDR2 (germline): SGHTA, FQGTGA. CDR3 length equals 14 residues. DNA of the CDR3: TGTGCCAGCAGCCTTTCCCCTGGGGCCAACGTCCTGACTTTC. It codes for CASSLSPGANVLTF. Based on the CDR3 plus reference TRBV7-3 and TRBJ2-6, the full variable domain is GAGVSQTPSNKVTEKGKYVELRCDPISGHTALYWYRQSLGQGPEFLIYFQGTGAADDSGLPNDRFFAVRPEGSVSTLKIQRTERGDSAVYLCASSLSPGANVLTFGAGSRLTVL.

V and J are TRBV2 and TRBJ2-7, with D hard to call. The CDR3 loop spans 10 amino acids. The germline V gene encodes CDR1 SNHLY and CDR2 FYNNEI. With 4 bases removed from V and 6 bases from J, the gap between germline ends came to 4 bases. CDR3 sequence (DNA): TGTGCCAGCAGTGCAGGCGAGCAGTACTTC. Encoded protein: CASSAGEQYF. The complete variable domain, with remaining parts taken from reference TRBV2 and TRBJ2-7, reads EPEVTQTPSHQVTQMGQEVILRCVPISNHLYFYWYRQILGQKVEFLVSFYNNEISEKSEIFDDQFSVERPDGSNFTLKIRSTKLEDSAMYFCASSAGEQYFGPGTRLTVT.

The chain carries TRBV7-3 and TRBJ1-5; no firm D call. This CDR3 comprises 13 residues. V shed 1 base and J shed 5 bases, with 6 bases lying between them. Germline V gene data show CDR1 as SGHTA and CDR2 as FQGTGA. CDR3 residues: CASSLNPDQPQHF. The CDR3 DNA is TGTGCCAGCAGCTTAAACCCGGATCAGCCCCAGCATTTT.

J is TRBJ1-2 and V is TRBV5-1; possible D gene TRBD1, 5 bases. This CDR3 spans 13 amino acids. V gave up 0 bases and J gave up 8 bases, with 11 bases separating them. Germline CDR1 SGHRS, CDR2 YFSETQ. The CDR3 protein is CASSLAGGGGYTF. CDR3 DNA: TGCGCCAGCAGCTTGGCCGGGGGAGGCGGCTACACCTTC.

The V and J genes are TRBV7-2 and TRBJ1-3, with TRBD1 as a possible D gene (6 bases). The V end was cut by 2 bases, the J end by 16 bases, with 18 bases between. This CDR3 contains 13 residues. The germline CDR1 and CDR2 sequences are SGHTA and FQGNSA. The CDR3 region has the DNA TGTGCCAGCAGCTTACCCCGACAGGCCTCTAAGTATTTT. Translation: CASSLPRQASKYF.

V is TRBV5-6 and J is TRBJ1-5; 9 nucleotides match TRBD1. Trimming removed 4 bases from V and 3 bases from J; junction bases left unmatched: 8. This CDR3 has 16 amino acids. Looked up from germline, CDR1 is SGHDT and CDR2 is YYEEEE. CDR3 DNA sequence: TGTGCCAGCAGCGCAACCGACAGGGGGATCAATCAGCCCCAGCATTTT. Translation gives CASSATDRGINQPQHF.

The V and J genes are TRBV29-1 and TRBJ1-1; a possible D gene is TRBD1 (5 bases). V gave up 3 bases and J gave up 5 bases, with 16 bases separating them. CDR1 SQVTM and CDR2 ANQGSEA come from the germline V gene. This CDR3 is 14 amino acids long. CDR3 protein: CSVETGGAGTEAFF. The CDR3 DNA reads TGCAGCGTTGAGACTGGAGGGGCTGGTACTGAAGCTTTCTTT.

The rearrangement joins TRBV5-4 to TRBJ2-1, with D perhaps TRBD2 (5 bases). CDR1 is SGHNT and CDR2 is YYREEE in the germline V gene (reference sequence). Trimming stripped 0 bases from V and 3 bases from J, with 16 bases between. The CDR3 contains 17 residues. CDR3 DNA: TGTGCCAGCAGCTTGGTCGGTAGCGAGATTTTCTACAATGAGCAGTTCTTC. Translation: CASSLVGSEIFYNEQFF.

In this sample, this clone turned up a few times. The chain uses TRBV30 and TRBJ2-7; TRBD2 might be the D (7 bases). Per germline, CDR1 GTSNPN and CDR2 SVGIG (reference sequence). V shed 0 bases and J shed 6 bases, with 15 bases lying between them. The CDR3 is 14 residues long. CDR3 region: CAWSVPGRGGEQYF. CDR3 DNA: TGTGCCTGGAGTGTACCGGGGAGGGGGGGCGAGCAGTACTTC.

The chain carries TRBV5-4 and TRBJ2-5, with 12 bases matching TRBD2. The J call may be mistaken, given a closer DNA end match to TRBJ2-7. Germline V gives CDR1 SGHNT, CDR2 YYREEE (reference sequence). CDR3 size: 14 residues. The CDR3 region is CASRTTSGGYEQYF. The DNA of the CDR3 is TGTGCCAGCAGGACGACTAGCGGGGGCTACGAGCAGTACTTC.